Each of the 25 T cell receptor beta chains below was sequenced from the same sample in a study of cytomegalovirus exposure and HLA in healthy donors. PCR used 60 Vbeta primers and 13 Jbeta primers. The data were produced by immunoSEQ multiplex PCR, yet TCRdb's version contains in-frame clones alone and is incomplete. The data contain around 190,000 clones, 79% of them singletons. Input material: PBMCs. Receptors originate from a woman between 40 and 55 years old in good health and CMV-seronegative.

The V and J genes are TRBV12-5 and TRBJ2-2, with D uncertain. CDR1 is LGHNT and CDR2 is FRNRAP in the germline V gene. The CDR3 spans 13 residues. V gave up 6 bases and J gave up 1 base, with 6 bases separating them. The DNA for the CDR3 is TGTGCTAGTGGAATACAGAACACCGGGGAGCTGTTTTTT. Amino acids: CASGIQNTGELFF.

The genes are TRBV6-1 and TRBJ2-1, with a tentative D call TRBD2 (6 bases). The CDR3 sequence is 15 residues long. The germline gives CDR1 MNHNS, CDR2 SASEGT. Trimming pared 6 bases from V and 7 bases from J, leaving 19 bases between. DNA of the CDR3: TGTGCCAGCAGCGAGGGACTTCGGGCTAGGAATGAGCAGTTCTTC. Protein sequence: CASSEGLRARNEQFF.

The chain couples TRBV25-1 to TRBJ2-5, with 9 bases fitting TRBD2. Per germline, CDR1 MGHDK and CDR2 SYGVNS. CDR3 length: 16 residues. The trim removed 4 bases at V and 4 bases at J, leaving 10 bases unmatched. The CDR3 region has the DNA TGTGCCAGCAGTGGGTCTTGGCTAGCGGGGCGAGAGACCCAGTACTTC. Amino acid sequence: CASSGSWLAGRETQYF.

The rearrangement links TRBV5-1 to TRBJ1-4; D gene ambiguous. Germline V lookup: CDR1 SGHRS, CDR2 YFSETQ. The V and J ends lost 0 bases and 4 bases respectively, with 16 bases between them. This CDR3 contains 17 residues. In nucleotides, the CDR3 is TGCGCCAGCAGCTTGGGGGCAGGCCGTGGATTTAATGAAAAACTGTTTTTT. As protein: CASSLGAGRGFNEKLFF. The full variable domain, rest sourced from reference TRBV5-1 and TRBJ1-4, is KAGVTQTPRYLIKTRGQQVTLSCSPISGHRSVSWYQQTPGQGLQFLFEYFSETQRNKGNFPGRFSGRQFSNSRSEMNVSTLELGDSALYLCASSLGAGRGFNEKLFFGSGTQLSVL.

This chain connects TRBV7-9 to TRBJ1-1; the D gene is possibly TRBD1 (6 bases). The CDR3 runs to 14 residues. CDR1 and CDR2 (germline): SEHNR, FQNEAQ (reference sequence). The ends were cut back, 8 bases at V and 0 bases at J, with 13 bases in the middle. The CDR3 reads CASSRGQMNTEAFF. In nucleotides, the CDR3 is TGTGCCAGCTCCAGGGGCCAAATGAACACTGAAGCTTTCTTT.

The J gene is TRBJ2-3, the V gene TRBV19; TRBD1 is a possible D gene (5 bases). Trimming pared 4 bases from V and 6 bases from J, leaving 11 bases between. Germline V gene sequence: CDR1 LNHDA, CDR2 SQIVND (reference sequence). The CDR3 spans 13 residues. CDR3 sequence: CASSRGVMDTQYF. As DNA, the CDR3 is TGTGCCAGTAGTAGGGGCGTGATGGATACGCAGTATTTT.

This clone has a single count. The J gene is TRBJ2-7, the V gene TRBV30; D uncertain. Germline CDR1 GTSNPN, CDR2 SVGIG (reference sequence). Trimming left V 2 bases short and J 2 bases short, with 7 bases between. CDR3 size: 12 residues. CDR3 amino acids: CAWSITAYEQYF. The CDR3 region has the DNA TGTGCCTGGAGTATTACAGCCTACGAGCAGTACTTC.

V and J are TRBV16 and TRBJ2-3, with 9 bases matching TRBD1. The ends lost 0 bases at V and 2 bases at J; junction bases unmatched: 3. The germline gives CDR1 KGHSY, CDR2 FQNENV. This CDR3 contains 16 residues. CDR3 amino acids: CASSQSHRGHTDTQYF. DNA of the CDR3: TGTGCCAGCAGCCAATCGCACAGGGGGCACACAGATACGCAGTATTTT.

The rearrangement links TRBV9 to TRBJ2-5; 14 bases map to TRBD2. The V gene's germline CDR1 is SGDLS and CDR2 YYNGEE. Trimming took 0 bases from V and 4 from J; bases not matched to a gene: 5. The CDR3 has 17 amino acids. CDR3 sequence (DNA): TGTGCCAGCAGCGTAGAGGGGACTAGCGGGAGTTTAGAGACCCAGTACTTC. It encodes CASSVEGTSGSLETQYF.

The V and J genes are TRBV11-2 and TRBJ1-2; D is possibly TRBD1 (5 bases). The ends were cut back, 2 bases at V and 8 bases at J, with 12 bases in the middle. The CDR3 loop spans 13 amino acids. From germline, CDR1 is SGHAT and CDR2 FQNNGV. The CDR3 nucleotides are TGTGCCAGCAGCTTACTCAGGGATCGGGGCTACACCTTC. It specifies CASSLLRDRGYTF.

The chain joins TRBV27 to TRBJ1-4, with D unresolved. Germline CDR1 is MNHEY and CDR2 is SMNVEV (reference sequence). V lost 5 bases and J 5 bases, leaving 15 bases between the germline ends. This CDR3 is 15 amino acids long. The CDR3 is CASSPRVRKNEKLFF. CDR3 coding DNA: TGTGCCAGCAGTCCCCGGGTTCGAAAGAATGAAAAACTGTTTTTT.

The chain carries TRBV15 and TRBJ2-1; D is perhaps TRBD1 (6 bases). The CDR3 runs to 17 residues. In germline, CDR1 is LNHNV, CDR2 YYDKDF (reference sequence). The V gene lost 0 bases and the J gene lost 2 bases, with 14 bases spanning the gap. CDR3 nucleotides: TGTGCCACCAGCAGAGAATCCCTCGGACAGACCTACAATGAGCAGTTCTTC. This sequence encodes CATSRESLGQTYNEQFF. Complete variable domain (other parts from reference TRBV15 and TRBJ2-1): DAMVIQNPRYQVTQFGKPVTLSCSQTLNHNVMYWYQQKSSQAPKLLFHYYDKDFNNEADTPDNFQSRRPNTSFCFLDIRSPGLGDTAMYLCATSRESLGQTYNEQFFGPGTRLTVL.

This clone was picked up one time. The CDR3 loop reads CATEDRGPYGYTF. The CDR3 DNA is TGTGCCACGGAGGACAGGGGGCCCTATGGCTACACCTTC. This chain connects TRBV6-5 to TRBJ1-2, with TRBD1 identical over 11 bases. Germline V CDR1 and CDR2: MNHEY, SVGAGI. This CDR3 contains 13 residues. Unmatched junction bases numbered 5, after V lost 10 bases and J lost 4 bases.

J is TRBJ2-2 and V is TRBV11-2, with D maybe TRBD2 (5 bases). The CDR3 consists of 17 residues. Trimming took 2 bases from V and 3 from J, leaving 16 bases between them. Germline CDR1 and CDR2: SGHAT and FQNNGV. CDR3 region: CASSLLTPGGYTGELFF. The DNA of the CDR3 is TGTGCCAGCAGCTTACTAACTCCGGGCGGGTACACCGGGGAGCTGTTTTTT.

V usage is TRBV7-2 and J usage is TRBJ1-3; possible D gene TRBD1, 5 bases. Looked up from germline, CDR1 is SGHTA and CDR2 is FQGNSA. V dropped 3 bases and J dropped 2 bases, with 11 bases sitting between them. The CDR3 totals 15 residues. DNA of the CDR3: TGTGCCAGCAGCTTCGACAGCCATACTGGAAACACCATATATTTT. Its translation: CASSFDSHTGNTIYF.

The chain uses TRBV4-1 and TRBJ1-1; 7 nucleotides agree with TRBD1. Germline CDR1 MGHRA, CDR2 YSYEKL. V trimming: 1 base; J trimming: 1 base; junction bases outside the gene matches: 9. The CDR3 length is 17 residues. CDR3 amino acids: CASSQAIPGTENTEAFF. DNA for the CDR3: TGCGCCAGCAGCCAAGCGATCCCAGGGACAGAGAACACTGAAGCTTTCTTT.

The J gene is TRBJ2-5, the V gene TRBV7-8, with 8 bases matching TRBD2. The ends lost 5 bases at V and 9 bases at J; junction bases unmatched: 14. Germline lookup yields CDR1 SGHVS and CDR2 FQNEAQ. The CDR3 consists of 15 residues. The chain's CDR3 is CASSPGIGGGWAQYF. The CDR3 DNA follows: TGTGCCAGCAGCCCAGGGATCGGGGGGGGGTGGGCCCAGTACTTC.

This chain joins TRBV7-8 and TRBJ2-5; 9 bases match TRBD2. Looked up from germline, CDR1 is SGHVS and CDR2 is FQNEAQ. J gave up 1 base and V 5 bases, and 11 bases lay outside the gene matches. This CDR3 is built from 17 residues. The CDR3 nucleotides are TGTGCCAGCAGCCCTTTCGTAGCGGGGGCCCTCCAAGAGACCCAGTACTTC. Protein sequence: CASSPFVAGALQETQYF.

This clone was counted between two and nine times. The J gene is TRBJ2-7, the V gene TRBV7-9; TRBD1 is a possible D gene (5 bases). Trimming took 2 bases from V and 5 from J, leaving 10 bases between them. This CDR3 spans 13 amino acids. Germline CDR1 reads SEHNR; CDR2 reads FQNEAQ (reference sequence). The CDR3 loop is CASSLSAGNEQYF. The CDR3 DNA reads TGTGCCAGCAGCTTAAGTGCAGGGAACGAGCAGTACTTC.

This clone is a singleton in its sample. The genes are TRBV6-5 and TRBJ1-6; 7 bases are shared with TRBD1. Germline CDR1 is MNHEY and CDR2 is SVGAGI. The junction had 6 bases not matched to a gene; V was cut back by 6 bases and J by 7 bases. CDR3 length equals 14 residues. DNA of the CDR3: TGTGCCAGCAGCAAACAGGGGCGCAATTCACCCCTCCACTTT. This translates into CASSKQGRNSPLHF.

This chain connects TRBV9 to TRBJ2-5, with 7 nucleotides matching TRBD2. The V gene's germline CDR1 is SGDLS and CDR2 YYNGEE. V gave up 0 bases and J gave up 5 bases; unmatched junction bases: 10. CDR3 size: 16 residues. The CDR3 sequence: CASSVAAGVPRETQYF. The DNA for the CDR3 is TGTGCCAGCAGCGTAGCGGCGGGAGTCCCCCGGGAGACCCAGTACTTC.

The chain employs TRBV30 and TRBJ2-1, with TRBD2 matching 11 bases. Looked up from germline, CDR1 is GTSNPN and CDR2 is SVGIG (reference sequence). Germline trimming cut 3 bases from V and 7 bases from J; bases unmatched to any gene: 5. The CDR3 runs to 14 residues. The CDR3 sequence is CAWRASGRWNEQFF. The DNA of the CDR3 is TGTGCCTGGAGGGCTAGCGGGAGGTGGAATGAGCAGTTCTTC. The full variable domain, rest sourced from reference TRBV30 and TRBJ2-1, is SQTIHQWPATLVQPVGSPLSLECTVEGTSNPNLYWYRQAAGRGLQLLFYSVGIGQISSEVPQNLSASRPQDRQFILSSKKLLLSDSGFYLCAWRASGRWNEQFFGPGTRLTVL.

The chain couples TRBV19 to TRBJ2-3; D gene ambiguous. The CDR3 has 14 amino acids. In germline, CDR1 is LNHDA, CDR2 SQIVND (reference sequence). V was pared by 6 bases and J by 1 base, with 11 bases between. CDR3 amino acids: CASRNSLRTDTQYF. The CDR3 coding sequence is TGTGCCAGTAGGAATAGTTTACGCACAGATACGCAGTATTTT. Filled out from reference TRBV19 and TRBJ2-3, the complete variable domain reads DGGITQSPKYLFRKEGQNVTLSCEQNLNHDAMYWYRQDPGQGLRLIYYSQIVNDFQKGDIAEGYSVSREKKESFPLTVTSAQKNPTAFYLCASRNSLRTDTQYFGPGTRLTVL.

In the case of this clone: An end of the junction does not agree with germline; a read error may underlie this. The J gene is TRBJ1-5, the V gene TRBV19; no definite D call. This CDR3 comprises 14 residues. The germline CDR1 and CDR2 sequences are LNHDA and SQIVND (reference sequence). CDR3 DNA sequence: TGTGCCAGTAGTTTAGAAACAGACAATCAGCCCCAGCATTTT. Amino acid sequence: CASSLETDNQPQHF.

The chain employs TRBV7-9 and TRBJ2-1; D not resolved. Trimming left V 1 base short and J 6 bases short, with 7 bases between. The CDR3 length is 13 residues. Germline assignment: CDR1 SEHNR and CDR2 FQNEAQ (reference sequence). CDR3 sequence: CASSLGQFNEQFF. The CDR3 nucleotides read TGTGCCAGCAGCTTAGGGCAGTTCAATGAGCAGTTCTTC.